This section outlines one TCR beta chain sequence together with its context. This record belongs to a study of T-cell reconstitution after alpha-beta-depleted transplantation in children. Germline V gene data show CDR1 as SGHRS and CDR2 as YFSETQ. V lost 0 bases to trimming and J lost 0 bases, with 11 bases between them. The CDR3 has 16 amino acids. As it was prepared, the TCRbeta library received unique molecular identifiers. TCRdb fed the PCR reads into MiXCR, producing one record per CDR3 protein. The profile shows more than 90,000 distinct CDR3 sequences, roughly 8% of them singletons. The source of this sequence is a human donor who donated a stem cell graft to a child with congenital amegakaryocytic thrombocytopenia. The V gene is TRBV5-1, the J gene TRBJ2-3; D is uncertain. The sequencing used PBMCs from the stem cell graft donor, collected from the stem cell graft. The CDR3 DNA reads TGCGCCAGCAGCTTGGGGGCAGGATCTAGCACAGATACGCAGTATTTT. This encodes CASSLGAGSSTDTQYF.